This is a list of T cell receptor beta chains from one sample in a study of T cells in Graves' hyperthyroidism and ophthalmopathy. TCRdb re-analysed the multiplex PCR reads in MiXCR, keeping a single row per CDR3 protein. Among around 620,000 distinct CDR3 sequences listed, 12% to 15% were seen once. Sequencing used blood. The receptors shown here come from a woman aged 18 to 35 with Graves' ophthalmopathy. The CDR3 runs from the conserved cysteine through the conserved F or W. A D gene is named only where the DNA matches it firmly. Part of the rows lack a size; the others show once, few, many or a class for expanded clones.

- | few | TRBJ1-5 | TRBV12-5 | CASGLGGESNQPQHF | TGTGCTAGTGGTTTGGGAGGGGAGAGCAATCAGCCCCAGCATTTT
TRBD1 | many | TRBJ2-3 | TRBV28 | CASIGGQGTDTQYF | TGTGCCAGCATTGGGGGACAGGGCACAGATACGCAGTATTTT
- | many | TRBJ1-5 | TRBV6-1 | CASSEQGSQPQHF | TGTGCCAGCAGTGAACAGGGGAGTCAGCCCCAGCATTTT
TRBD1 | many | TRBJ2-7 | TRBV2 | CASRCRGHSYEQYF | TGTGCCAGCAGGTGCAGGGGGCACTCCTACGAGCAGTACTTC
- | few | TRBJ1-2 | TRBV7-3 | CASSPTIRDKSGYTF | TGTGCCAGCAGCCCAACGATCCGGGACAAGTCGGGCTACACCTTC
- | - | TRBJ1-4 | TRBV6-1 | CATSDPFSGSDEKLFF | TGTGCCACCAGTGATCCCTTTTCGGGTTCAGATGAAAAACTGTTTTTT
TRBD2 | - | TRBJ2-1 | TRBV19 | CASSIGTSAFYNEQFF | TGTGCCAGTAGTATCGGCACTAGCGCCTTTTACAATGAGCAGTTCTTC
TRBD1 | - | TRBJ1-2 | TRBV20-1 | CSAKTGTGTKYDYGYTF | TGCAGTGCAAAAACCGGGACAGGAACTAAGTATGACTATGGCTACACCTTC
- | few | TRBJ1-2 | TRBV30 | CAWSVSQGHGYTF | TGTGCCTGGAGTGTTAGTCAGGGGCATGGCTACACCTTC
- | few | TRBJ2-2 | TRBV7-7 | CARPEDKARGNTGELFF | TGTGCTCGCCCCGAGGACAAGGCCAGGGGGAACACCGGGGAGCTGTTTTTT
- | few | TRBJ1-3 | TRBV6-1 | CASSLTNGNTIYF | TGTGCCAGCAGCCTAACGAATGGAAACACCATATATTTT
- | - | TRBJ1-2 | TRBV29-1 | CSVVPRQVYGGYTF | TGCAGCGTTGTCCCAAGACAGGTTTACGGTGGCTACACCTTC
TRBD1 | many | TRBJ2-7 | TRBV10-3 | CAIRDLNRGKSSYEQYF | TGTGCCATCAGGGACTTGAACAGGGGGAAGAGTTCCTACGAGCAGTACTTC
- | - | TRBJ1-5 | TRBV5-8 | CASSFRKVQPQHF | TGTGCCAGCAGCTTCCGAAAGGTTCAGCCCCAGCATTTT
- | many | TRBJ1-1 | TRBV4-3 | CASSQDLRTTNTEAFF | TGCGCCAGCAGCCAAGATCTCAGGACAACTAACACTGAAGCTTTCTTT
- | - | TRBJ1-5 | TRBV6-1 | CASSEAAGGNNQPQHF | TGTGCCAGCAGTGAAGCAGCAGGAGGTAACAATCAGCCCCAGCATTTT
- | few | TRBJ2-7 | TRBV24-1 | CATSDAVGSYEQYF | TGTGCCACCAGTGACGCGGTGGGCTCCTACGAGCAGTACTTC
TRBD2 | many | TRBJ2-3 | TRBV6-1 | CASSRTSGRTDTQYF | TGTGCCAGCAGCCGGACTAGCGGGAGAACAGATACGCAGTATTTT
- | - | TRBJ2-5 | TRBV5-4 | CASSFEGRRGQETQYF | TGTGCCAGCAGCTTCGAGGGGAGGAGGGGGCAAGAGACCCAGTACTTC
TRBD1 | - | TRBJ1-5 | TRBV20-1 | CSAPGGNQGGQPQHF | TGCAGTGCCCCAGGGGGAAACCAGGGGGGCCAGCCCCAGCATTTT
- | few | TRBJ2-7 | TRBV5-1 | CASSFRRPLEQYF | TGCGCCAGCAGCTTTCGACGGCCTCTCGAGCAGTACTTC
- | few | TRBJ1-3 | TRBV28 | CASNLEDTIYF | TGTGCCAGCAACCTCGAGGACACCATATATTTT